The 8 T cell receptor beta chains presented below share a single source sample, sequenced in a study of cytomegalovirus exposure and HLA in healthy donors. Use of 60 Vbeta and 13 Jbeta primers characterized the PCR. Sequenced by immunoSEQ multiplex PCR; TCRdb stores in-frame clones only, minus some. The data hold around 120,000 clones, with roughly three fifths observed a single time. The sample consisted of PBMCs. These receptors were obtained from a man aged 40-49 years in good health and CMV-seropositive.

The table lists this clone with a count of one. The chain uses TRBV15 and TRBJ2-5; no definite D call. V was pared by 0 bases and J by 2 bases, with 7 bases between. CDR1 and CDR2 (germline): LNHNV, YYDKDF (reference sequence). The CDR3 contains 14 residues. CDR3 nucleotide sequence: TGTGCCACCAGCAGAGAACGGTATCAAGAGACCCAGTACTTC. Translating gives CATSRERYQETQYF. The variable domain in full, completed from reference TRBV15 and TRBJ2-5, reads DAMVIQNPRYQVTQFGKPVTLSCSQTLNHNVMYWYQQKSSQAPKLLFHYYDKDFNNEADTPDNFQSRRPNTSFCFLDIRSPGLGDTAMYLCATSRERYQETQYFGPGTRLLVL.

This clone was observed a few times. The rearrangement joins TRBV6-5 to TRBJ2-7, with D tentatively TRBD1 (6 bases). Between the trimmed V and J ends, which lost 2 bases and 2 bases, there was a span of 16 bases. Germline CDR1 is MNHEY and CDR2 is SVGAGI. There are 16 residues in the CDR3. The CDR3 region is CASSYRLGAVTYEQYF. In nucleotides, the CDR3 is TGTGCCAGCAGTTACCGTTTGGGGGCCGTCACCTACGAGCAGTACTTC.

The chain employs TRBV7-8 and TRBJ2-5; 11 bases are shared with TRBD2. Germline CDR1 SGHVS, CDR2 FQNEAQ. The CDR3 runs 16 residues. The junction had 9 bases not matched to a gene; V was cut back by 5 bases and J by 4 bases. Here the CDR3 DNA reads TGTGCCAGCAGCGGGGGGACTAGCGGAGTCCGAGAGACCCAGTACTTC. Translating gives CASSGGTSGVRETQYF.

The V gene is TRBV11-2, the J gene TRBJ2-7, with 10 bases lining up with TRBD2. The V segment lost 5 bases and the J segment 0 bases; nucleotides outside the gene matches: 13. Germline V CDR1 and CDR2: SGHAT, FQNNGV. The CDR3 has 18 residues. CDR3 protein: CASSPERTSGYYSYEQYF. The CDR3 nucleotides are TGTGCCAGCAGCCCTGAGAGGACTAGCGGTTATTACTCCTACGAGCAGTACTTC.

This clone has just a few counts. In nucleotides, the CDR3 is TGTGCCAGCAGCCCTAGCGCGTACCTTACCGGGGAGCTGTTTTTT. This codes for CASSPSAYLTGELFF. The gene calls are TRBV7-9 and TRBJ2-2; D possibly corresponds to TRBD2 (6 bases). Germline values: CDR1 SEHNR, CDR2 FQNEAQ (reference sequence). V gave up 5 bases and J gave up 5 bases, with 15 bases separating them. The CDR3 covers 15 residues.

V gene TRBV14 combines with J gene TRBJ1-3; 9 bases match TRBD1. CDR1 and CDR2 (germline): SGHDN, FVKESK. The length of the CDR3 is 13 residues. Trimming removed 5 bases from V and 11 bases from J; junction bases left unmatched: 7. Here the CDR3 DNA reads TGTGCCAGCAGCAACGTGGACAGGGGTTCCATATATTTT. The encoded protein is CASSNVDRGSIYF.

V and J are TRBV30 and TRBJ2-3, with 8 positions matching TRBD1. This CDR3 is built from 15 residues. CDR1 is GTSNPN, CDR2 SVGIG, per germline (reference sequence). Germline trimming cut 3 bases from V and 6 bases from J; bases unmatched to any gene: 11. The DNA for the CDR3 is TGTGCCTGGAGCTCTAACACAGGGGGTGGGGATACGCAGTATTTT. Amino acids: CAWSSNTGGGDTQYF. Full variable domain (remainder filled in from reference TRBV30 and TRBJ2-3): SQTIHQWPATLVQPVGSPLSLECTVEGTSNPNLYWYRQAAGRGLQLLFYSVGIGQISSEVPQNLSASRPQDRQFILSSKKLLLSDSGFYLCAWSSNTGGGDTQYFGPGTRLTVL.

V and J are TRBV5-1 and TRBJ2-5; the match to TRBD2 covers 10 bases. Per germline, CDR1 SGHRS and CDR2 YFSETQ. This CDR3 region has 15 residues. V dropped 0 bases and J dropped 2; count of bases not matched to a gene: 1. The CDR3 spells CASSLGTSGQETQYF. CDR3 sequence (DNA): TGCGCCAGCAGCTTGGGGACTAGCGGACAAGAGACCCAGTACTTC.